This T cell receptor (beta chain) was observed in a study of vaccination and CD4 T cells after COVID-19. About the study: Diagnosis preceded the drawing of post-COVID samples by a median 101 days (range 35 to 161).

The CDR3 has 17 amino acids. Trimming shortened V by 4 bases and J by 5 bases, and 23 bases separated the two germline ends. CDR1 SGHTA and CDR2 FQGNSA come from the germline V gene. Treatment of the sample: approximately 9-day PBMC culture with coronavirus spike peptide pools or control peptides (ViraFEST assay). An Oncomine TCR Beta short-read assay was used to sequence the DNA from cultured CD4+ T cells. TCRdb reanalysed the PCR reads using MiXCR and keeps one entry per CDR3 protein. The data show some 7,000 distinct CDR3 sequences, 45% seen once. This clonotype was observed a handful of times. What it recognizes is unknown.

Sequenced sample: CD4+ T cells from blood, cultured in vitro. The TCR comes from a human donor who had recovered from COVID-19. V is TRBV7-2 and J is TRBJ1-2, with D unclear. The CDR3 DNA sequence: TGTGCCAGCAGCTCCCTCCCTGGGGTCGGAGGAAGGTATGGCTACACCTTC. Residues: CASSSLPGVGGRYGYTF.